Below are 14 T cell receptor beta chains sequenced from a single sample in a study of PD-1 blockade in classical Hodgkin lymphoma (dated by TCRdb to 2018 to 2020). The time point label, as the study defines it: cycle 1 day 1 (C1D1), immediately before nivolumab initiation. Relapse after autologous stem cell transplantation had occurred in all trial patients, and cohorts A, B and C were distinguished by prior brentuximab vedotin exposure. The library was obtained by the immunoSEQ multiplex PCR assay. This immuneACCESS table, as held by TCRdb, lists in-frame sequences with V and J called but not all clones. Of the missing ones, under half trace to an unresolved V gene in checked studies; the others have no known cause. In this sample the table shows some 100,000 clones, roughly 90% of which occur a single time. 2.5% to 3.5% of the sample belongs to the ten largest clones. Sequencing was performed on peripheral blood mononuclear cells (PBMCs), taken at baseline. The receptor source for this set is a human donor with classical Hodgkin lymphoma.

The V gene is TRBV5-6, the J gene TRBJ2-7; 13 nucleotides match TRBD2. The CDR3 has 16 residues. Trimming removed 5 bases from V and 5 bases from J; junction bases left unmatched: 10. Germline CDR1 SGHDT, CDR2 YYEEEE. CDR3 bases: TGTGCCAGCAGATCCTCTCGGACTAGCGGGAGACACGAGCAGTACTTC. Its protein is CASRSSRTSGRHEQYF.

The chain links TRBV7-9 to TRBJ2-3; 7 bases match TRBD2. The CDR3 is 17 amino acids. Germline V gives CDR1 SEHNR, CDR2 FQNEAQ (reference sequence). The J segment lost 2 bases and the V segment lost 1 base, leaving 9 bases of the junction unmatched. DNA of the CDR3: TGTGCCAGCAGCTTAGGGGAGGGCCTAGGGATCACAGATACGCAGTATTTT. Protein: CASSLGEGLGITDTQYF.

The V call is TRBV28, the J call TRBJ1-2, with TRBD1 matching 7 bases. This CDR3 contains 15 residues. The V gene end was trimmed by 4 bases and the J gene end by 6 bases; junction bases not matched to a gene: 11. The V gene's germline CDR1 is MDHEN and CDR2 SYDVKM. This chain's CDR3 is CASSSGAGGLDGYTF. DNA of the CDR3: TGTGCCAGCAGTTCGGGGGCAGGGGGTCTGGATGGCTACACCTTC.

This clone has just one count. This chain joins TRBV28 and TRBJ2-7, with a weak D call TRBD2 (5 bases). The CDR3 runs to 15 residues. The ends were cut back, 6 bases at V and 3 bases at J, with 18 bases in the middle. Germline-derived CDR1 and CDR2 are MDHEN and SYDVKM. In DNA, the CDR3 is TGTGCCAGCAGCCGCCCCACGTGGGGAGTCTACGAGCAGTACTTC. Translated: CASSRPTWGVYEQYF.

This CDR3 is CASSYLYNEQFF. The CDR3 DNA sequence: TGTGCCAGCAGCTACCTATACAATGAGCAGTTCTTC. The chain combines TRBV7-9 with TRBJ2-1; D gene unclear. Deletions cut 4 bases from V and 4 bases from J, with 5 bases between. CDR3 length equals 12 residues. Germline V gene lookup returns CDR1 SEHNR and CDR2 FQNEAQ (reference sequence).

This clone was counted once. The J gene is TRBJ1-2, the V gene TRBV5-4; no clear D gene. Germline V gives CDR1 SGHNT, CDR2 YYREEE (reference sequence). This CDR3 is 13 amino acids long. V lost 5 bases, J lost 2 bases, and 10 bases lay in between. The CDR3 sequence: CASRLGSNYGYTF. The CDR3, as DNA: TGTGCCAGCAGGCTAGGAAGCAACTATGGCTACACCTTC.

This chain connects TRBV27 to TRBJ1-1; 11 bases match TRBD1. The CDR3 length is 15 residues. Germline CDR1 MNHEY, CDR2 SMNVEV (reference sequence). With V trimmed by 4 bases and J by 1 base, 2 bases remained unmatched. The CDR3 protein is CASSSGQGANTEAFF. DNA of the CDR3: TGTGCCAGCAGTTCCGGACAGGGGGCGAACACTGAAGCTTTCTTT.

The CDR3 region has the DNA TGTGCCAGCAGTTACTCTAGCGGGAATCAGCAGTACTTC. Its protein is CASSYSSGNQQYF. The chain recombines TRBV6-5 with TRBJ2-7; TRBD2 aligns across 8 bases. The CDR3 is made up of 13 amino acids. Per germline, CDR1 MNHEY and CDR2 SVGAGI. V trimming: 0 bases; J trimming: 8 bases; junction bases outside the gene matches: 3.

V gene TRBV21-1 combines with J gene TRBJ1-1; the table's D call of TRBD1 was not tested on the DNA. TRBV21-1 is a pseudogene segment. The CDR3 is 18 amino acids. In nucleotides, the CDR3 is TGTGCCAGCAGCAAAATGGGGGGACAGGGGGAATTATTCACTGAAGCTTTCTTT. Translating it yields CASSKMGGQGELFTEAFF.

A few counts support this clone. This sequence joins TRBV30 and TRBJ1-2; the match to TRBD1 covers 7 bases. The CDR3 totals 12 residues. With 4 bases clipped from V and 4 bases from J, the junction kept 3 bases outside the gene matches. The germline V gene has CDR1 GTSNPN and CDR2 SVGIG (reference sequence). CDR3 protein: CAWKGARYGYTF. CDR3 bases: TGTGCCTGGAAGGGGGCGCGCTATGGCTACACCTTC.

The chain links TRBV5-6 to TRBJ1-2; 7 bases line up with TRBD1. The CDR3 is made up of 14 amino acids. Unmatched junction bases numbered 7, after V lost 4 bases and J lost 4 bases. CDR1 and CDR2 (germline): SGHDT, YYEEEE. CDR3 in amino acids: CASSTGAARYGYTF. The CDR3 coding sequence is TGTGCCAGCAGCACAGGGGCCGCTCGCTATGGCTACACCTTC.

The chain links TRBV5-1 to TRBJ2-1; TRBD1 aligns across 8 bases. J was trimmed by 10 bases and V by 4 bases; bases with no gene match: 4. The germline gives CDR1 SGHRS, CDR2 YFSETQ. This CDR3 is 12 amino acids long. The CDR3 coding sequence is TGCGCCAGCAGCCCGAACAGGGGGGAGCAGTTCTTC. As protein: CASSPNRGEQFF.

This sequence joins TRBV5-1 and TRBJ2-5, with 10 bases matching TRBD2. CDR3 length equals 15 residues. Trimming removed 8 bases from V and 5 bases from J; junction bases left unmatched: 12. Germline-derived CDR1 and CDR2 are SGHRS and YFSETQ. The CDR3 loop reads CASDSGRAIGETQYF. The DNA for the CDR3 is TGCGCCAGTGACAGCGGGAGGGCCATAGGGGAGACCCAGTACTTC.

The gene calls are TRBV19 and TRBJ2-2; 12 bases match TRBD1. The CDR3 is 19 amino acids. Looked up from germline, CDR1 is LNHDA and CDR2 is SQIVND (reference sequence). J lost 6 bases, V lost 3 bases, and 14 bases had no gene match. Here the CDR3 reads CASSMGQGAQWRIAGELFF. CDR3 nucleotides: TGTGCCAGTAGTATGGGACAGGGGGCCCAATGGAGGATCGCCGGGGAGCTGTTTTTT.